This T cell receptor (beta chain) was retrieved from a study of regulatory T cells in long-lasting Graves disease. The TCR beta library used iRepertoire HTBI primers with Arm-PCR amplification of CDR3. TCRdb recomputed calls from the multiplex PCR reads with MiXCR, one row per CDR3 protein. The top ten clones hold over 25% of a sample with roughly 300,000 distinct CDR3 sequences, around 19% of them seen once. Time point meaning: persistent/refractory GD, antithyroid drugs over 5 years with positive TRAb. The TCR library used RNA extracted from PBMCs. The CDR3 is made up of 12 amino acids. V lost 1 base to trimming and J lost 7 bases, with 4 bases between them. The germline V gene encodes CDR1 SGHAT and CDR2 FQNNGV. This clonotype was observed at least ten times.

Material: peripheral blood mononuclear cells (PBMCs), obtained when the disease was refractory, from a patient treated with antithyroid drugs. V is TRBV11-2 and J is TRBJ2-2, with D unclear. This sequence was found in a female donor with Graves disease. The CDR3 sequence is CASSLGVGELFF. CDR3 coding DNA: TGTGCCAGCAGCTTAGGAGTCGGGGAGCTGTTTTTT.